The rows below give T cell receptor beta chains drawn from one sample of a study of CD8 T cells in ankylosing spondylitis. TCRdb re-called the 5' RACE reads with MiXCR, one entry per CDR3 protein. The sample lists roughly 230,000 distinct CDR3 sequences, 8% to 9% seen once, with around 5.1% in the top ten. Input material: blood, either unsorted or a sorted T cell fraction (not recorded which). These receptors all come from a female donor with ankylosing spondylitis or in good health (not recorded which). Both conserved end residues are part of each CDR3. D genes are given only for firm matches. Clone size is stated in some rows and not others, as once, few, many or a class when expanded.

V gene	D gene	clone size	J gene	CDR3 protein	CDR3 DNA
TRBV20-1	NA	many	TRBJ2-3	CSARSPSASTDTQYF	TGCAGTGCGCGGTCTCCTAGCGCCAGCACAGATACGCAGTATTTT
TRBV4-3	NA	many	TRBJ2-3	CASSQSGPSTDTQYF	TGCGCCAGCAGCCAGAGCGGGCCTAGCACAGATACGCAGTATTTT
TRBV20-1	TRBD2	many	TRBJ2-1	CSASRTSGYNEQFF	TGCAGTGCTAGTAGGACTAGCGGGTACAATGAGCAGTTCTTC
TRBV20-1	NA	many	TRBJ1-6	CSAREGRGLYNSPLHF	TGCAGTGCTAGAGAGGGTAGAGGTCTTTACAATTCACCCCTCCACTTT
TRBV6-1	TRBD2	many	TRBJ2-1	CASTSLAGRSYNEQFF	TGTGCCAGCACGAGTTTAGCGGGAAGATCCTACAATGAGCAGTTCTTC
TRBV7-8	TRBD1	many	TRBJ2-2	CASSQRGTGGQFGELFF	TGTGCCAGCAGCCAACGCGGGACAGGGGGCCAGTTCGGGGAGCTGTTTTTT
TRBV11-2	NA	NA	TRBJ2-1	CASNPLAASSYNEQFF	TGTGCCAGCAACCCCTTAGCGGCTAGCTCCTACAATGAGCAGTTCTTC
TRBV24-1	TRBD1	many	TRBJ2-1	CATSDLRTGGDEQFF	TGTGCCACCAGTGACCTGAGGACAGGGGGCGATGAGCAGTTCTTC
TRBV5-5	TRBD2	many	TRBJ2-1	CASSLQLAGEGEQFF	TGTGCCAGCAGCTTGCAGCTAGCGGGAGAAGGTGAGCAGTTCTTC
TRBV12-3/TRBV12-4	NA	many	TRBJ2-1	CASGLASDNEQFF	TGTGCCAGCGGGCTAGCGTCTGACAATGAGCAGTTCTTC
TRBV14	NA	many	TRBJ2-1	CASSQVLTWPDWGNEQFF	TGTGCCAGCAGCCAAGTCCTGACTTGGCCGGATTGGGGCAATGAGCAGTTCTTC